Listed below are T cell receptor beta chains from one sample, sequenced in a study of shared T cell receptors in the human thymus. The repertoire was sequenced with immunoSEQ multiplex PCR; TCRdb's copy has only in-frame clones and lacks some. Among 500,000 to 750,000 clones listed, roughly 88% were seen once. The same sample was also used in a study of human thymus T cells.

Sequenced material: thymocytes. Every receptor here comes from a boy under two years old with a congenital heart defect. The CDR3 runs from the conserved cysteine through the conserved F or W. The order of the fields is V gene, D gene, clone size, J gene, CDR3 DNA, CDR3 protein. A D gene is named only where the DNA matches it firmly. Clone size is stated in some rows and not others, as once, few, many or a class when expanded.

TRBV19	TRBD1	-	TRBJ1-2	TGTGCCAGTAGTATTCCAGGACAGGGGGGGAACTATGGCTACACCTTC	CASSIPGQGGNYGYTF
TRBV7-6	TRBD2	-	TRBJ2-7	TGTGCCAGCAGCTTAAATGAAGCGGGGATCTACGAGCAGTACTTC	CASSLNEAGIYEQYF
TRBV6-1	-	-	TRBJ2-5	TGTGCCAGCAATCGGAGCTTAGAGACCCAGTACTTC	CASNRSLETQYF
TRBV15	-	-	TRBJ2-1	TGTGCCACCAGCAGAGATTTATTAGCGGTATACAATGAGCAGTTCTTC	CATSRDLLAVYNEQFF
TRBV7-9	-	-	TRBJ1-1	TGTGCCAGCAGCTGCAACAGGTGCGATGAAGCTTTCTTT	CASSCNRCDEAFF
TRBV6-1	TRBD2	-	TRBJ2-7	TGTGCCAGCGGAATAGCGGGGGGGAGCTACGAGCAGTACTTC	CASGIAGGSYEQYF
TRBV6-4	-	-	TRBJ1-3	TGTGCCAGCAGGGGCTCCAACCCCAACCCCTCTGGAAACACCATATATTTT	CASRGSNPNPSGNTIYF
TRBV30	-	-	TRBJ1-6	TGTGCCTGGAGCGACCCCGACAGGAATAATTCCCCCCTCCACTTT	CAWSDPDRNNSPLHF
TRBV4-1	-	-	TRBJ1-2	TGCGCCAGCAGCCAAGTTGGGGGGGCCGCCTTGCCCTCCTATGGCTACACCTTC	CASSQVGGAALPSYGYTF
TRBV5-4	-	few	TRBJ2-3	TGTGCCAGCAGCTTGTTGCGGGGCGCTAGCACAGATACGCAGTATTTT	CASSLLRGASTDTQYF
TRBV7-4	TRBD1	once	TRBJ2-7	TGTGCCAGCAGCTTACCGTTGGACAGGGAAGTCCCCTACGAGCAGTACTTC	CASSLPLDREVPYEQYF
TRBV29-1	-	-	TRBJ2-4	TGCAGCGTCAGGGGCTTGGCGGAGGGCGGGAGCGTCAAAAACATTCAGTACTTC	CSVRGLAEGGSVKNIQYF
TRBV28	-	-	TRBJ2-1	TGTGCCAGCAGTCAAGAACTGTACAATGAGCAGTTCTTC	CASSQELYNEQFF
TRBV7-9	-	-	TRBJ2-7	TGTGCCAGCAGCTTAGTAGGGGGAAACGAGCAGTACTTC	CASSLVGGNEQYF
TRBV4-1	-	-	TRBJ2-4	TGCGCCAGCAGCCAAGATAGCGGACCAATAGCCAAAAACATTCAGTACTTC	CASSQDSGPIAKNIQYF
TRBV4-1	TRBD2	-	TRBJ2-1	TGCGCCAGCAGCCAAGACTGGACTAGCGGGAGTAGGTACAATGAGCAGTTCTTC	CASSQDWTSGSRYNEQFF
TRBV4-3	-	-	TRBJ2-1	TGCGCCAGCAGTCGCCGTGCCCCGCGCGGGACGATGGGCTCCTACAATGAGCAGTTCTTC	CASSRRAPRGTMGSYNEQFF
TRBV7-2	-	-	TRBJ2-5	TGTGCCAGCAGCTTACTGGGACAACGGAAAGAGACCCAGTACTTC	CASSLLGQRKETQYF
TRBV5-1	-	-	TRBJ1-1	TGCGCCAGCAGCTTGGGAACGGGAGGGGGGCGAGAGCACACTGAAGCTTTCTTT	CASSLGTGGGREHTEAFF
TRBV14	-	-	TRBJ2-3	TGTGCCAGCAGTCCGGTTTGCACAGATACGCAGTATTTT	CASSPVCTDTQYF
TRBV6-4	-	-	TRBJ2-1	TGTGCCAGCATGGAGGGGAATGAGCAGTTCTTC	CASMEGNEQFF
TRBV6-1	TRBD1	-	TRBJ2-3	TGTGCCAGCAGTGAGACTAAGGGACAGATCTACACAGATACGCAGTATTTT	CASSETKGQIYTDTQYF
TRBV5-1	TRBD2	-	TRBJ2-1	TGCGCCAGCAGCTTGGCAACTAGCGGGATAAATAATGAGCAGTTCTTC	CASSLATSGINNEQFF
TRBV5-1	-	-	TRBJ2-3	TGCGCCAGCAGCTTGGCCCCGCAGGGTACGCAGTATTTT	CASSLAPQGTQYF